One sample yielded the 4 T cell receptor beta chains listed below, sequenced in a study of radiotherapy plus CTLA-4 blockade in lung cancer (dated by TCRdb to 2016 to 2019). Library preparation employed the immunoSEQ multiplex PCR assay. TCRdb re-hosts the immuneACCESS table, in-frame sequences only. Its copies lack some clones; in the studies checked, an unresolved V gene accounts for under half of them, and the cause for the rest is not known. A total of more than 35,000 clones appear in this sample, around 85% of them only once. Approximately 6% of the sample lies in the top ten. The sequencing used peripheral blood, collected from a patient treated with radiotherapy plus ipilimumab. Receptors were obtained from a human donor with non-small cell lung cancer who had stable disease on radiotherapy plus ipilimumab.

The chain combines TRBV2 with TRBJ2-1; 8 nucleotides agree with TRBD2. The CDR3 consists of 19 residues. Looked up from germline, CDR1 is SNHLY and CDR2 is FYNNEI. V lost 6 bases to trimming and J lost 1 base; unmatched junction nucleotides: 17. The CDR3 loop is CASRPAWSGRGRSYNEQFF. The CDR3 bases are TGTGCCAGCAGGCCCGCATGGAGCGGGAGAGGTAGATCCTACAATGAGCAGTTCTTC.

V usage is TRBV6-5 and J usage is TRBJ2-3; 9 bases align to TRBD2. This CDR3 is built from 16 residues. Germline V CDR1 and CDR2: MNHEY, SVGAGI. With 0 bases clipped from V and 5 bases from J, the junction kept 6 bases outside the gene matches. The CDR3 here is CASSYSYSGSQDTQYF. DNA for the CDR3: TGTGCCAGCAGTTACTCGTATAGCGGGAGCCAAGATACGCAGTATTTT.

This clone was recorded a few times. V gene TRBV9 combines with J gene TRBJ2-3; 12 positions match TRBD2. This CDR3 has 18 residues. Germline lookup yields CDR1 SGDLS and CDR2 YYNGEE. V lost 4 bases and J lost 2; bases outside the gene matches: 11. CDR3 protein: CASSSPSGRALYTDTQYF. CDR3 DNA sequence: TGTGCCAGCAGCTCCCCTAGCGGGAGGGCCCTATACACAGATACGCAGTATTTT.

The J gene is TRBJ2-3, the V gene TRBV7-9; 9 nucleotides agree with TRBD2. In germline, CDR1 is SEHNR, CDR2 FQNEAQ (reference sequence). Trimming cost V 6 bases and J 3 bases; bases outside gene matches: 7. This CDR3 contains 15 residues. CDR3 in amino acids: CASSLSGGRTDTQYF. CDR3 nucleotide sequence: TGTGCCAGCAGTTTAAGCGGGGGGAGGACAGATACGCAGTATTTT.